This passage covers 15 T cell receptor beta chains from one sample sequenced in a study of cytomegalovirus exposure and HLA in healthy donors. 13 Jbeta primers and 60 Vbeta primers were used for the PCR. The repertoire was sequenced with immunoSEQ multiplex PCR; TCRdb's copy has only in-frame clones and lacks some. The sample yields around 94,000 clones, 65% to 85% seen once. The sequenced sample was PBMCs. These receptors were taken from a woman aged 60-75 years in good health and CMV-seropositive.

The chain employs TRBV7-2 and TRBJ2-5; TRBD1 agrees at 7 bases. The trim removed 1 base at V and 4 bases at J, leaving 6 bases unmatched. Germline V gene lookup returns CDR1 SGHTA and CDR2 FQGNSA. The CDR3 length is 15 residues. The DNA for the CDR3 is TGTGCCAGCAGCTTAGGGGTAGGGGGCCGAGAGACCCAGTACTTC. Encoded protein: CASSLGVGGRETQYF.

A note on this clone: The sample carries other DNA sequences with the same CDR3. The V gene is TRBV28, the J gene TRBJ2-2; a weak D match, TRBD2 (6 bases). Trimming left V 3 bases short and J 4 bases short, with 12 bases between. CDR3 length equals 15 residues. Germline CDR1 and CDR2: MDHEN and SYDVKM. The chain's CDR3 is CASSFGQGGTGELFF. In DNA, the CDR3 is TGTGCCAGCAGTTTCGGCCAGGGAGGCACCGGGGAGCTGTTTTTT.

The chain carries TRBV28 and TRBJ1-5, with TRBD1 matching 7 bases. CDR3 length: 14 residues. Trimming at V came to 6 bases and at J to 5 bases, leaving 7 bases not matched to a gene. Germline loops: CDR1 MDHEN, CDR2 SYDVKM. The CDR3 region has the DNA TGTGCCAGCAGCCCCCAGGGGGGCCATCAGCCCCAGCATTTT. Protein: CASSPQGGHQPQHF. Together with reference TRBV28 and TRBJ1-5, the CDR3 gives the full variable domain: DVKVTQSSRYLVKRTGEKVFLECVQDMDHENMFWYRQDPGLGLRLIYFSYDVKMKEKGDIPEGYSVSREKKERFSLILESASTNQTSMYLCASSPQGGHQPQHFGDGTRLSIL.

V and J are TRBV13 and TRBJ1-4, with a weak D call TRBD1 (6 bases). Per the germline V gene, CDR1 is PRHDT and CDR2 is FYEKMQ (reference sequence). The CDR3 loop spans 14 amino acids. V was shortened by 3 bases and J by 8 bases, with 13 bases between the two germline ends. The CDR3 spells CASSLRTASEKLFF. DNA for the CDR3: TGTGCCAGCAGCTTGAGGACAGCCAGCGAAAAACTGTTTTTT.

The chain is built from TRBV27 and TRBJ1-5; no clear D gene. Per the germline V gene, CDR1 is MNHEY and CDR2 is SMNVEV (reference sequence). With 3 bases removed from V and 1 base from J, the gap between germline ends came to 10 bases. The CDR3 runs to 15 residues. The CDR3: CASSFTSGSNQPQHF. The CDR3 bases are TGTGCCAGCAGTTTCACCTCGGGGAGCAATCAGCCCCAGCATTTT.

The chain couples TRBV15 to TRBJ2-7, with D perhaps matching TRBD2 (6 bases). Germline V gene lookup returns CDR1 LNHNV and CDR2 YYDKDF (reference sequence). The CDR3 length is 15 residues. V was pared by 5 bases and J by 0 bases, with 14 bases between. CDR3 residues: CATSRRGISSYEQYF. Here the CDR3 DNA reads TGTGCCACCAGCCGTCGCGGGATCAGCTCCTACGAGCAGTACTTC.

This sequence joins TRBV5-1 and TRBJ1-2, with 7 nucleotides matching TRBD1. Losses at the gene ends were 4 bases for V and 5 bases for J; bases not matched to a gene: 5. The CDR3 has 13 amino acids. From germline, CDR1 is SGHRS and CDR2 YFSETQ. The CDR3 DNA reads as TGCGCCAGCAGCCGGGACAGCGTGTATGGCTACACCTTC. Its translation: CASSRDSVYGYTF.

The chain links TRBV23-1 to TRBJ1-5; a weak D match, TRBD1 (5 bases). TRBV23-1 belongs to the ORF category, with a function that is uncertain. The length of the CDR3 is 17 residues. Trimming cost V 2 bases and J 1 base, with 15 bases left between them. CDR3 bases: TGCGCCAGCAGTCAAATCGGGCGGGGGTTGAGCAATCAGCCCCAGCATTTT. Its translation: CASSQIGRGLSNQPQHF.

As concerns this clone: The junction departs from the called germline gene at one end, perhaps through a read error. The chain has TRBV27 and TRBJ2-1; the match to TRBD2 covers 10 bases. Germline V CDR1 and CDR2: MNHEY, SMNVEV (reference sequence). There are 14 residues in the CDR3. The CDR3 nucleotides read TGTGCCAGCACTTTAGCGGGGGGATACAATGAGCAGTTCTTC. It translates to CASTLAGGYNEQFF.

The rearrangement uses TRBV27 and TRBJ2-7, with TRBD1 matching over 8 bases. CDR3 size: 16 residues. The germline CDR1 and CDR2 sequences are MNHEY and SMNVEV (reference sequence). V gave up 3 bases and J gave up 1 base; unmatched junction bases: 8. The DNA of the CDR3 is TGTGCCAGCAGTTTCTCGGGACAGGCGGGATCCTACGAGCAGTACTTC. As protein: CASSFSGQAGSYEQYF.

This clone was detected a few times. V and J are TRBV6-6 and TRBJ2-5; 7 nucleotides align to TRBD2. Germline CDR1 MNHNY, CDR2 SVGAGI (reference sequence). The CDR3 covers 12 residues. Germline trimming cut 6 bases from V and 5 bases from J; bases unmatched to any gene: 3. The CDR3 region has the DNA TGTGCCAGCAGCCCCGGGGGGGAGACCCAGTACTTC. It specifies CASSPGGETQYF.

The chain employs TRBV27 and TRBJ2-7, with 7 positions matching TRBD2. The CDR3 consists of 13 residues. V lost 6 bases, J lost 2 bases, and 4 bases stayed unmatched. The germline V gene encodes CDR1 MNHEY and CDR2 SMNVEV (reference sequence). The CDR3 loop reads CASRGLGAYEQYF. CDR3 DNA sequence: TGTGCCAGCAGAGGACTAGGGGCCTACGAGCAGTACTTC.

The CDR3: CSVETGTGGYGYTF. The CDR3 region has the DNA TGCAGCGTTGAAACTGGGACAGGGGGGTATGGCTACACCTTC. The gene calls are TRBV29-1 and TRBJ1-2, with TRBD1 matching over 11 bases. V shed 2 bases and J 5 bases; nucleotides not matched to a gene: 4. Germline V gene data show CDR1 as SQVTM and CDR2 as ANQGSEA. This CDR3 region has 14 residues. Variable domain in full (rest from reference TRBV29-1 and TRBJ1-2): SAVISQKPSRDICQRGTSLTIQCQVDSQVTMMFWYRQQPGQSLTLIATANQGSEATYESGFVIDKFPISRPNLTFSTLTVSNMSPEDSSIYLCSVETGTGGYGYTFGSGTRLTVV.

This sequence joins TRBV29-1 and TRBJ2-2; D ambiguous. With 5 bases removed from V and 7 bases from J, the gap between germline ends came to 8 bases. Germline V gene lookup returns CDR1 SQVTM and CDR2 ANQGSEA. This CDR3 has 11 residues. CDR3 bases: TGCAGCGTTTTCAGGAACGGGGAGCTGTTTTTT. Translating gives CSVFRNGELFF.

Regarding this clone: Other DNA sequences from this sample encode an identical CDR3 as well. This chain joins TRBV11-2 and TRBJ2-7; 8 bases fit TRBD2. The V gene's germline CDR1 is SGHAT and CDR2 FQNNGV. This CDR3 has 14 residues. V was pared by 2 bases and J by 6 bases, with 6 bases of the junction left unmatched. The CDR3 region has the DNA TGTGCCAGCAGCTTAAACCCGGGAGGGCCCGAGCAGTACTTC. It is translated as CASSLNPGGPEQYF.